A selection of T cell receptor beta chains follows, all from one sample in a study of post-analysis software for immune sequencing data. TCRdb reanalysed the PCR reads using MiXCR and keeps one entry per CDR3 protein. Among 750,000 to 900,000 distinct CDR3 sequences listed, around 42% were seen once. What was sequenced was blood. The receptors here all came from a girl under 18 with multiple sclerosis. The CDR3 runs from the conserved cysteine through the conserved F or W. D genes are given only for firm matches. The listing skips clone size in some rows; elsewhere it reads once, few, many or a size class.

CASRSSRKAVQQFF	TGTGCCAGCAGGTCGTCAAGAAAAGCGGTTCAGCAGTTCTTC	.	TRBV12-3/TRBV12-4	TRBJ2-1	.
CASSLVSGGQETQYF	TGTGCCAGCAGCTTAGTATCAGGGGGCCAAGAGACCCAGTACTTC	TRBD1	TRBV7-2	TRBJ2-5	.
CASTRGVTETQYF	TGTGCCAGCACCCGGGGGGTAACAGAGACCCAGTACTTC	TRBD2	TRBV7-2	TRBJ2-5	few
CSAPPVTGGGYYGYTF	TGCAGTGCCCCCCCCGTGACAGGGGGCGGATACTATGGCTACACCTTC	TRBD1	TRBV20-1	TRBJ1-2	.
CSARSHPAKNIQYF	TGCAGTGCTAGAAGTCACCCGGCCAAAAACATTCAGTACTTC	.	TRBV20-1	TRBJ2-4	.
CSAPGDTEAFF	TGCAGTGCCCCCGGGGACACTGAAGCTTTCTTT	.	TRBV20-1	TRBJ1-1	.
CASSLEGFKTDTQYF	TGTGCCAGCAGCTTAGAGGGTTTCAAGACAGATACGCAGTATTTT	.	TRBV7-2	TRBJ2-3	.
CASSLLLGTEAFF	TGTGCCAGCAGCTTACTTCTAGGGACTGAAGCTTTCTTT	.	TRBV7-3	TRBJ1-1	.
CASFGPSGTEAFF	TGTGCCAGCTTCGGGCCCTCGGGTACTGAAGCTTTCTTT	.	TRBV18	TRBJ1-1	once
CASKLTEYQETQYF	TGTGCCAGCAAACTGACAGAGTACCAAGAGACCCAGTACTTC	.	TRBV28	TRBJ2-5	.
CASSSGASGEQFF	TGTGCCAGCAGTTCGGGGGCTAGCGGTGAGCAGTTCTTC	.	TRBV27	TRBJ2-1	few
CASSSNLYENQYF	TGTGCCAGCAGCTCCAATCTCTACGAGAACCAGTACTTC	.	TRBV7-6	TRBJ2-5	.
CASSQVVTTEAFF	TGCGCCAGCAGCCAAGTTGTGACTACTGAAGCTTTCTTT	.	TRBV4-3	TRBJ1-1	.
CSALQGGLTYEQYF	TGCAGTGCCCTCCAGGGGGGCTTAACCTACGAGCAGTACTTC	.	TRBV20-1	TRBJ2-7	few
CASSWAPGETQYF	TGCGCCAGCAGCTGGGCCCCGGGGGAGACCCAGTACTTC	.	TRBV5-1	TRBJ2-5	.
CASSSTYNYGYTF	TGTGCCAGCAGTTCCACATATAACTATGGCTACACCTTC	.	TRBV6-6	TRBJ1-2	.
CATSDGKGTDTQYF	TGTGCCACCAGCGATGGGAAGGGCACAGATACGCAGTATTTT	.	TRBV24-1	TRBJ2-3	.
CASSLQRGSEKLFF	TGTGCCAGCAGCTTACAGAGGGGAAGTGAAAAACTGTTTTTT	.	TRBV7-9	TRBJ1-4	.
CASTTPGRINTGELFF	TGTGCCAGCACCACCCCCGGACGGATTAACACCGGGGAGCTGTTTTTT	.	TRBV27	TRBJ2-2	few
CAISVGENEQFF	TGTGCCATCAGTGTCGGGGAGAATGAGCAGTTCTTC	.	TRBV10-3	TRBJ2-1	.
CATSGLNSDHYNEQFF	TGTGCCACCAGCGGCCTGAACTCGGACCACTACAATGAGCAGTTCTTC	.	TRBV15	TRBJ2-1	.
CASIFDSGGRNQPQHF	TGTGCCAGCATCTTTGACTCAGGGGGCAGAAATCAGCCCCAGCATTTT	TRBD1	TRBV7-4	TRBJ1-5	few
CTSSQESAGGHQETQSF	TGCACCAGCAGCCAAGAATCAGCGGGAGGGCACCAAGAGACCCAGTCCTTC	.	TRBV1	TRBJ2-5	once
CASSPLRRGEQYF	TGCGCCAGCAGCCCCTTAAGACGGGGAGAGCAGTACTTC	.	TRBV5-1	TRBJ2-7	.
CTSGPDFVQQTQYF	TGTACTAGTGGCCCCGATTTTGTCCAGCAGACCCAGTACTTC	.	TRBV12-5	TRBJ2-5	.
CASSGGGGEGTQYF	TGTGCCAGCAGTGGAGGGGGCGGGGAAGGGACCCAGTACTTC	.	TRBV6-1	TRBJ2-5	.
CSVDGGTIIETQYF	TGCAGCGTTGATGGCGGTACAATTATTGAGACCCAGTACTTC	.	TRBV29-1	TRBJ2-5	many
CAISQQETQYF	TGTGCCATCAGCCAACAAGAGACCCAGTACTTC	.	TRBV10-3	TRBJ2-5	few
CSATRTESYEQYF	TGCAGTGCTACTCGGACCGAGTCCTACGAGCAGTACTTC	.	TRBV20-1	TRBJ2-7	many
CATSDPGQTQQETQYF	TGTGCCACCAGTGATCCCGGACAGACTCAACAAGAGACCCAGTACTTC	.	TRBV24-1	TRBJ2-5	few
CSAFGGSSTDTQYF	TGCAGCGCGTTCGGCGGGTCTAGCACAGATACGCAGTATTTT	.	TRBV29-1	TRBJ2-3	.
CASSFGTSGINNEQFF	TGCGCCAGCAGCTTCGGGACTAGCGGGATTAACAATGAGCAGTTCTTC	TRBD2	TRBV5-1	TRBJ2-1	.
CASSSYRDSHYGYTF	TGTGCCAGCAGCTCCTACCGGGACTCACACTATGGCTACACCTTC	.	TRBV7-9	TRBJ1-2	.
CASSPKYTRGYNEQFF	TGCGCCAGCAGCCCTAAATATACTAGAGGCTACAATGAGCAGTTCTTC	.	TRBV5-1	TRBJ2-1	.
CASSKSGTTDTQYF	TGTGCCAGCAGCAAATCAGGGACAACAGATACGCAGTATTTT	.	TRBV7-9	TRBJ2-3	few
CSVGVGPLETQYF	TGCAGCGTGGGGGTCGGTCCATTAGAGACCCAGTACTTC	.	TRBV29-1	TRBJ2-5	.
CASSTSRTQYGYTF	TGTGCCAGCAGTACCAGTCGGACCCAGTATGGCTACACCTTC	.	TRBV12-3/TRBV12-4	TRBJ1-2	.
CATSVQGRETQYF	TGTGCCACCAGCGTACAGGGGCGGGAGACCCAGTACTTC	TRBD1	TRBV24-1	TRBJ2-5	.
CASLGAGANVLTF	TGTGCCAGTCTCGGGGCTGGGGCCAACGTCCTGACTTTC	.	TRBV27	TRBJ2-6	.
CASSRPGLESYEQYF	TGTGCCAGCAGCCGACCGGGACTAGAATCCTACGAGCAGTACTTC	TRBD2	TRBV27	TRBJ2-7	.
CAISDSGTGAYEQYF	TGTGCCATCAGTGACAGCGGGACAGGGGCCTACGAGCAGTACTTC	TRBD1	TRBV10-3	TRBJ2-7	.
CAWSPRTWTEPTYNEQFF	TGTGCCTGGAGCCCCCGCACCTGGACAGAACCCACCTACAATGAGCAGTTCTTC	.	TRBV30	TRBJ2-1	.
CSALGGRSSYNEQFF	TGCAGTGCTCTCGGGGGGAGGTCCTCCTACAATGAGCAGTTCTTC	TRBD2	TRBV20-1	TRBJ2-1	.
CASSQGMREVDTQYF	TGCGCCAGCAGCCAAGGGATGAGGGAGGTAGATACGCAGTATTTT	.	TRBV4-3	TRBJ2-3	few
CASSPPRQGSLYEQYF	TGTGCCAGCAGTCCCCCAAGACAGGGTAGCCTCTACGAGCAGTACTTC	TRBD1	TRBV27	TRBJ2-7	.
CASSPPAGTNYGYTF	TGTGCCAGCAGCCCCCCCGCAGGGACGAACTATGGCTACACCTTC	.	TRBV7-9	TRBJ1-2	.
CASSPWHEQYF	TGTGCCAGCAGTCCCTGGCACGAGCAGTACTTC	.	TRBV28	TRBJ2-7	.
CASSDPQGMGETQYF	TGTGCCAGCAGTGATCCCCAGGGGATGGGGGAGACCCAGTACTTC	.	TRBV2	TRBJ2-5	.
CASKREGSLSYEQYF	TGTGCCAGCAAGCGGGAGGGCTCCCTCTCCTACGAGCAGTACTTC	TRBD2	TRBV7-8	TRBJ2-7	many
CASSPGGIYGYTF	TGTGCCAGCTCCCCCGGCGGGATTTATGGCTACACCTTC	.	TRBV12-3/TRBV12-4	TRBJ1-2	.
CASSLEESVGDNEQFF	TGTGCCAGCAGCTTGGAGGAGTCGGTGGGGGATAATGAGCAGTTCTTC	.	TRBV5-7	TRBJ2-1	few
CSAERPGHVNTEAFF	TGCAGTGCGGAGAGACCGGGACACGTGAACACTGAAGCTTTCTTT	.	TRBV20-1	TRBJ1-1	.
CSARAEREGWDTQYF	TGCAGTGCTAGGGCCGAGCGGGAGGGGTGGGATACGCAGTATTTT	TRBD2	TRBV20-1	TRBJ2-3	.